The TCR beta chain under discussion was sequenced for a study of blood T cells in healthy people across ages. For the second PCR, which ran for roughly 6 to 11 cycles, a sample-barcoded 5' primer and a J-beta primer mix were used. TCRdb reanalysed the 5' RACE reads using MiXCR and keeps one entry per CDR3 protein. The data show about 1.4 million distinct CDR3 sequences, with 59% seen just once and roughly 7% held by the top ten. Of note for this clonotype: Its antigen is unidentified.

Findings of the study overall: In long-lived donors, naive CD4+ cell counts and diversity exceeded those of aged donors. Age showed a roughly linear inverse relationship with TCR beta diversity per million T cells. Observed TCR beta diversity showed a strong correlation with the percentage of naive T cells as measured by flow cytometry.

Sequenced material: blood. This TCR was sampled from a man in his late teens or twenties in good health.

CDR3 DNA: TGTGCCAGCAGCCCCACAAATGGCATACAAGAGACCCAGTACTTC. Protein: CASSPTNGIQETQYF. The gene calls are TRBV7-6 and TRBJ2-5; D call uncertain. Germline V gene lookup returns CDR1 SGHVS and CDR2 FNYEAQ. The length of the CDR3 is 15 residues. V was trimmed by 5 bases and J by 2 bases, leaving 15 bases between them.